Below, one T cell receptor (beta chain) is given with its context. This sample was included in a study of blood T cell repertoires in COVID-19. CDR3 length equals 16 residues. The germline V gene has CDR1 LGHDT and CDR2 YNNKEL (reference sequence). V lost 2 bases, J lost 1 base, and 5 bases stayed unmatched. Authors' processing steps: Cell counts per sample came from amplifying reference gene primers. The method was immunoSEQ multiplex PCR; TCRdb's version includes in-frame clones alone and lacks a portion of them. That table furnishes V, J and clone size, whereas the DNA furnished D and trimming. The sample lists under 400,000 clones; roughly 88% were seen once.

This clonotype was obtained from a woman in her thirties with COVID-19, enrolled during active disease. The chain is built from TRBV3-1 (or the pseudogene TRBV3-2) and TRBJ2-5; 9 bases line up with TRBD2. Sequences were obtained from peripheral blood. Written as DNA, the CDR3 is TGTGCCAGCAGCCAAAAGACTAGCGGCACCCAAGAGACCCAGTACTTC. Its translation is CASSQKTSGTQETQYF.